These 18 T cell receptor beta chains were all obtained from the same sample, sequenced in a study of monozygotic twins with inflammatory bowel disease. Following a re-call of the 5' RACE reads, TCRdb has one entry per CDR3 protein and lacks DNA. Its listing shows 440,000 or so distinct CDR3 sequences. Sequenced: blood. All receptors come from a human donor with ulcerative colitis or Crohn's disease, or a healthy co-twin of an affected twin (not recorded which).

The chain couples TRBV5-1 to TRBJ2-3; lacking DNA, the TRBD1 call made by TCRdb goes unchecked. From germline, CDR1 is SGHRS and CDR2 YFSETQ. This CDR3 is built from 17 residues. CDR3: CASSSTSGQGGGDTQYF.

The chain links TRBV5-4 to TRBJ2-1. The CDR3 consists of 15 residues. CDR1 and CDR2 from the germline V gene are SGHNT and YYREEE (reference sequence). CDR3 protein: CASSWGIERDNEQFF.

V is TRBV5-6 and J is TRBJ1-1; TCRdb's assignment of TRBD1 cannot be checked, as there is no DNA. Germline values: CDR1 SGHDT, CDR2 YYEEEE. The length of the CDR3 is 16 residues. The CDR3 here is CASSLALGTDNTEAFF. The full variable domain, completed using reference TRBV5-6 and TRBJ1-1, is DAGVTQSPTHLIKTRGQQVTLRCSPKSGHDTVSWYQQALGQGPQFIFQYYEEEERQRGNFPDRFSGHQFPNYSSELNVNALLLGDSALYLCASSLALGTDNTEAFFGQGTRLTVV.

V is TRBV2 and J is TRBJ1-4. This CDR3 has 14 residues. In germline, CDR1 is SNHLY, CDR2 FYNNEI. CDR3 amino acids: CASRGDPGGEKLFF.

This chain links TRBV12-3 or TRBV12-4 with TRBJ1-5; absent DNA, TCRdb's TRBD1 call cannot be checked. The CDR3 runs to 14 residues. Here the CDR3 reads CASSSQGTNQPQHF.

Here the CDR3 reads CSVEGRLAGGFSTDTQYF. The chain joins TRBV29-1 to TRBJ2-3; TCRdb designates TRBD2, a call that cannot be tested without DNA. The CDR3 loop spans 18 amino acids. Germline V CDR1 and CDR2: SQVTM, ANQGSEA.

The genes are TRBV20-1 and TRBJ2-1. The CDR3 extends over 15 amino acids. Per the germline V gene, CDR1 is DFQATT and CDR2 is SNEGSKA (reference sequence). The chain's CDR3 is CSARVGVTALNEQFF.

The V call is TRBV19, the J call TRBJ2-2; the D gene TCRdb calls, TRBD2, cannot be checked with no DNA. Germline-derived CDR1 and CDR2 are LNHDA and SQIVND (reference sequence). The CDR3 totals 16 residues. The CDR3 reads CASSSKAGGRTGELFF. The full variable domain, with the rest looked up from reference TRBV19 and TRBJ2-2, is DGGITQSPKYLFRKEGQNVTLSCEQNLNHDAMYWYRQDPGQGLRLIYYSQIVNDFQKGDIAEGYSVSREKKESFPLTVTSAQKNPTAFYLCASSSKAGGRTGELFFGEGSRLTVL.

The V call is TRBV29-1, the J call TRBJ1-1. From germline, CDR1 is SQVTM and CDR2 ANQGSEA. This CDR3 contains 13 residues. CDR3 loop: CSYTYGSSTTAFF.

This chain connects TRBV28 to TRBJ1-5. CDR3 size: 11 residues. CDR1 and CDR2 from the germline V gene are MDHEN and SYDVKM. CDR3 in amino acids: CASSYTQPQHF.

The chain links TRBV5-5 to TRBJ2-4. The CDR3 has 14 residues. CDR1 is SGHKS, CDR2 YYEKEE, per germline (reference sequence). Here the CDR3 reads CASSLGDTKNIQYF.

V is TRBV28 and J is TRBJ2-5; TCRdb gives TRBD1 as the D gene, but with no DNA this cannot be confirmed. The CDR3 extends over 14 amino acids. CDR1 and CDR2 from the germline V gene are MDHEN and SYDVKM. The CDR3 here is CASSPRGGAETQYF.

The chain recombines TRBV19 with TRBJ2-7; TCRdb selects TRBD1, and the lack of DNA leaves this call unchecked. The CDR3 totals 16 residues. CDR1 is LNHDA and CDR2 is SQIVND in the germline V gene (reference sequence). The CDR3 loop reads CASIDRDRPQPYEQYF.

The chain couples TRBV19 to TRBJ1-2. Germline V gene lookup returns CDR1 LNHDA and CDR2 SQIVND (reference sequence). The CDR3 sequence is 14 residues long. CDR3 in amino acids: CASSTSGGNYGYTF.

The chain employs TRBV4-1 and TRBJ1-5; TCRdb reports TRBD1, a call that lacks DNA to check it against. The CDR3 is 15 amino acids. Germline V gene data show CDR1 as MGHRA and CDR2 as YSYEKL. This CDR3 is CASSQGPTGGQPQHF.

The rearrangement joins TRBV29-1 to TRBJ2-7; TCRdb's D call of TRBD2 is untestable without DNA. Per germline, CDR1 SQVTM and CDR2 ANQGSEA. The CDR3 is made up of 14 amino acids. CDR3 in amino acids: CSALLAGPGGEQYF.

The chain links TRBV7-2 to TRBJ2-3; the TRBD2 assignment by TCRdb is unverifiable without DNA. Germline V gene sequence: CDR1 SGHTA, CDR2 FQGNSA. This CDR3 comprises 15 residues. The CDR3 reads CASSLTPALGDTQYF.

V and J are TRBV4-1 and TRBJ2-1; the D call of TRBD1 rests on TCRdb alone, since no DNA is present to check it. This CDR3 spans 12 amino acids. Germline CDR1 and CDR2: MGHRA and YSYEKL. This CDR3 reads CASSHGRGEQFF.